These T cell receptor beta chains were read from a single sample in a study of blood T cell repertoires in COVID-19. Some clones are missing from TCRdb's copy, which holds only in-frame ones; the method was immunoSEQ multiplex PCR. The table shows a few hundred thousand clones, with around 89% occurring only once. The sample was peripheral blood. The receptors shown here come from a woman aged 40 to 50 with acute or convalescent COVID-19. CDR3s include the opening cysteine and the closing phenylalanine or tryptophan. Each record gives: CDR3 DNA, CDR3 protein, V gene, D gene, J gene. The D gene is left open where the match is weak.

DNA: TGTGCCAGCAGCGGGGGGGGACACACTGAAGCTTTCTTT; CDR3: CASSGGGHTEAFF; V: TRBV11-3; D: .; J: TRBJ1-1
DNA: TGCGCCAGCAGCGTGGACAGTTTGAACACTGAAGCTTTCTTT; CDR3: CASSVDSLNTEAFF; V: TRBV5-1; D: .; J: TRBJ1-1
DNA: TGTGCCAGCAGCGCCAGGGATGGCACTGAAGCTTTCTTT; CDR3: CASSARDGTEAFF; V: TRBV7-7; D: .; J: TRBJ1-1
DNA: TGTGCCAGCAGTGATCGGGCGAGGGCTTTTGGTGAGCAGTTCTTC; CDR3: CASSDRARAFGEQFF; V: TRBV2; D: .; J: TRBJ2-1
DNA: TGTGCCAGCAGCCTGGACAAGAACACTGAAGCTTTCTTT; CDR3: CASSLDKNTEAFF; V: TRBV2; D: .; J: TRBJ1-1
DNA: TGTGCCAGCAGCCACGCAGGACAGGGGGGAGGCTACACCTTC; CDR3: CASSHAGQGGGYTF; V: TRBV4-2; D: TRBD1; J: TRBJ1-2
DNA: TGTGCCAGCAGCACCTCCAGGGGGTCGGTGAACACTGAAGCTTTCTTT; CDR3: CASSTSRGSVNTEAFF; V: TRBV9; D: TRBD1; J: TRBJ1-1
DNA: TGTGCCAGCAGCTTAGTGCTAGCGCGGCGAGGCACCGGGGAGCTGTTTTTT; CDR3: CASSLVLARRGTGELFF; V: TRBV13; D: .; J: TRBJ2-2
DNA: TGTGCCAGCAGCGTGGGACAGAACAATGAGCAGTTCTTC; CDR3: CASSVGQNNEQFF; V: TRBV9; D: TRBD1; J: TRBJ2-1
DNA: TGTGCCAGCTCAAGCAGGTGGGACGTTGCGGGGAACTATGGCTACACCTTC; CDR3: CASSSRWDVAGNYGYTF; V: TRBV18; D: .; J: TRBJ1-2
DNA: TGTGCCAGTAGCCCGGGGCGGAGGGACACTGAAGCTTTCTTT; CDR3: CASSPGRRDTEAFF; V: TRBV19; D: .; J: TRBJ1-1
DNA: TGTGCCAGTAGTATAGCGCCCGGGACAGCTGACTATGGCTACACCTTC; CDR3: CASSIAPGTADYGYTF; V: TRBV19; D: TRBD1; J: TRBJ1-2
DNA: TGTGCCAGCTCACCCTCCGGACAGCCTAGGGAGACCCAGTACTTC; CDR3: CASSPSGQPRETQYF; V: TRBV18; D: .; J: TRBJ2-5
DNA: TGTGCCAGCAGCGTAGGGTCTAGCGGGGGGCAATCAGGAACGCAGTATTTT; CDR3: CASSVGSSGGQSGTQYF; V: TRBV9; D: TRBD2; J: TRBJ2-3
DNA: TGTGCCAGCAGTGACTCCGAGGGCAGGGGGGCTCAGTTCTTC; CDR3: CASSDSEGRGAQFF; V: TRBV6-4; D: .; J: TRBJ2-1
DNA: TGTGCCAGCAGCCTCATGGAGGATACGCCTGGAAACACCATATATTTT; CDR3: CASSLMEDTPGNTIYF; V: TRBV11-2; D: .; J: TRBJ1-3
DNA: TGTGCCAGCTCTCTGGACAGGGACGGACTATACTTT; CDR3: CASSLDRDGLYF; V: TRBV18; D: TRBD1; J: TRBJ1-1
DNA: TGTGCCAGCACAAGGGGAAACTATGGCTACACCTTC; CDR3: CASTRGNYGYTF; V: TRBV6-6; D: .; J: TRBJ1-2
DNA: TGCGCCAGCAGCCCCCGACTGATTAATTCACCCCTCCACTTT; CDR3: CASSPRLINSPLHF; V: TRBV4-1; D: .; J: TRBJ1-6
DNA: TGTGCCAGCAGAGAGGACAGGGGGAATGGCTACACCTTC; CDR3: CASREDRGNGYTF; V: TRBV6-5; D: TRBD1; J: TRBJ1-2
DNA: TGTGCCAGCAGCTTAGCGACAGTCCCGCAGTTC; CDR3: CASSLATVPQF; V: TRBV7-9; D: .; J: TRBJ1-2
DNA: TGCGCCAGCAGCCAAGATCCAGGCCAGAGCTCTGGAAACACCATATATTTT; CDR3: CASSQDPGQSSGNTIYF; V: TRBV4-1; D: .; J: TRBJ1-3
DNA: TGCGCCAGCAGCCAAGTGGAGCTAGTCGAAGGAATAGATACGCAGTATTTT; CDR3: CASSQVELVEGIDTQYF; V: TRBV4-1; D: .; J: TRBJ2-3